This is a list of T cell receptor beta chains from one sample in a study of cytomegalovirus exposure and HLA in healthy donors. Clones were read by immunoSEQ multiplex PCR, and TCRdb kept only the in-frame ones, dropping some. The sample contains 160,000 or so clones, about 87% of which appear only once. Sequencing used PBMCs. The receptor set was obtained from a woman in her 30s in good health and CMV-seronegative. Both conserved end residues are part of each CDR3. The D gene is left open where the match is weak. For some rows the clone size is stated as once, few or many, or as a class when expanded; others skip it.

j_call d_call clone_size v_call cdr3_nt cdr3_aa
TRBJ2-7 . . TRBV19 TGTGCCAGTAGTATGTCCAACGAGCAGTACTTC CASSMSNEQYF
TRBJ1-1 . . TRBV27 TGTGCCAGCAGTTCAGGGGTCCTGAACACTGAAGCTTTCTTT CASSSGVLNTEAFF
TRBJ2-5 . . TRBV10-2 TGCGCCAGCACCGTGGGGGCCCAAGAGACCCAGTACTTC CASTVGAQETQYF
TRBJ2-2 . once TRBV12-5 TGTGCTAGTGGCCCAGGACCGACAGGATCGAACACCGGGGAGCTGTTTTTT CASGPGPTGSNTGELFF
TRBJ2-7 TRBD1 . TRBV27 TGTGCCAGCAGTTTGAGGGACAGGGGTTACGAGCAGTACTTC CASSLRDRGYEQYF
TRBJ2-5 . once TRBV7-6 TGTGCCAGCAGCTTTCGTTTACAGGGTGAGACCCAGTACTTC CASSFRLQGETQYF
TRBJ2-7 . . TRBV27 TGTGCCAGCAGTCGTACGCGTAGCCCATCCCCTCCCTACGAGCAGTACTTC CASSRTRSPSPPYEQYF
TRBJ1-3 . . TRBV4-1 TGCGCCAGCAGCCAAGATCCGGGGGTTTCCGGAAACACCATATATTTT CASSQDPGVSGNTIYF
TRBJ1-4 . . TRBV5-6 TGTGCCAGCAGCTTGGTGGGGGCGCTTGAAAAACTGTTTTTT CASSLVGALEKLFF
TRBJ1-2 . . TRBV6-6 TGTGCCAGCAGTAGGGGAAATGGCTACACCTTC CASSRGNGYTF
TRBJ2-4 . . TRBV2 TGTGCCAGCAATAGCGGAGGGGCCGCGAACATTCAGTACTTC CASNSGGAANIQYF
TRBJ1-2 . once TRBV2 TGTGCCAGCAGTGATAGTGGACAGATAAACTATGGCTACACCTTC CASSDSGQINYGYTF
TRBJ1-1 TRBD1 few TRBV7-6 TGTGCCAGCAGCGCAATGTCAGGGGGCGGTCACACTGAAGCTTTCTTT CASSAMSGGGHTEAFF
TRBJ2-3 TRBD1 . TRBV4-1 TGCGCCAGCAGCCACACGGACAGGCCCAGCACAGATACGCAGTATTTT CASSHTDRPSTDTQYF
TRBJ1-1 TRBD1 . TRBV2 TGTGCCAGCAGAACTCCGGACAGGGGGCCCTCTCGCTTCACTTACACTGAAGCTTTCTTT CASRTPDRGPSRFTYTEAFF
TRBJ1-6 TRBD1 . TRBV5-4 TGTGCCAGCAGCTTGGGACAGGGTATTGGTTCACCCCTCCACTTT CASSLGQGIGSPLHF
TRBJ2-7 TRBD1 . TRBV11-2 TGTGCCAGCAGCTTAGGGACAGGAAACCTCTACGAGCAGTACTTC CASSLGTGNLYEQYF
TRBJ2-3 TRBD2 . TRBV5-6 TGTGCCAGCAGCTTGGTAGCGGGGGTCGATACGCAGTATTTT CASSLVAGVDTQYF
TRBJ2-1 . . TRBV27 TGTGCCAGCAGTTTTTCATCTCAATCGGCAGGCAATGAGCAGTTCTTC CASSFSSQSAGNEQFF
TRBJ2-3 . . TRBV11-2 TGTGCCAGCAGGAAACAGGGATGGGCTAGCACAGATACGCAGTATTTT CASRKQGWASTDTQYF
TRBJ1-1 . . TRBV20-1 TGCAGTGCTAGGGACTGGACTGAAGCTTTCTTT CSARDWTEAFF
TRBJ2-7 . . TRBV11-2 TGTGCCAGCAGCTTAGTAAAGACGGAGACCTACGAGCAGTACTTC CASSLVKTETYEQYF